The rows below give T cell receptor beta chains drawn from one sample of a study of cytomegalovirus exposure and HLA in healthy donors. The assay was immunoSEQ multiplex PCR, and TCRdb's table has in-frame clones only and misses some. This table holds about 120,000 clones, around 79% found once. Sequencing was performed on PBMCs. Source of these receptors: a woman between 18 and 29 years old in good health and CMV-seronegative. Both conserved end residues are part of each CDR3. The D gene is left open where the match is weak. Part of the rows lack a size; the others show once, few, many or a class for expanded clones.

cdr3_length | j_call | d_call | clone_size | v_call | cdr3_aa | cdr3_nt
15 | TRBJ1-4 | TRBD1 | NA | TRBV29-1 | CSVGTGTAFNEKLFF | TGCAGCGTTGGGACCGGGACAGCCTTCAATGAAAAACTGTTTTTT
11 | TRBJ2-3 | TRBD2 | NA | TRBV20-1 | CSSGEADPQYF | TGCAGTAGCGGGGAGGCGGATCCGCAGTATTTT
13 | TRBJ2-3 | NA | NA | TRBV5-1 | CASSSGIPDTQYF | TGCGCCAGCAGCTCTGGCATCCCAGATACGCAGTATTTT
15 | TRBJ2-1 | NA | few | TRBV27 | CASSPPGKSYNEQFF | TGTGCCAGCAGTCCCCCAGGGAAGAGCTACAATGAGCAGTTCTTC
14 | TRBJ1-3 | TRBD1 | NA | TRBV5-1 | CASSFGTGGNTIYF | TGCGCCAGCAGCTTTGGGACAGGGGGAAACACCATATATTTT
14 | TRBJ2-2 | NA | NA | TRBV6-5 | CACSDYLDTGELFF | TGTGCCTGCTCGGACTACCTCGACACCGGGGAGCTGTTTTTT
15 | TRBJ2-5 | NA | NA | TRBV23-1 | CASSQRDLSQETQYF | TGCGCCAGCAGTCAGCGGGACCTCAGCCAAGAGACCCAGTACTTC
15 | TRBJ1-4 | NA | NA | TRBV7-2 | CASSLSGVRGEKLFF | TGTGCCAGCAGCTTATCAGGGGTACGGGGTGAAAAACTGTTTTTT
14 | TRBJ2-7 | NA | NA | TRBV9 | CASSVATASYEQYF | TGTGCCAGCAGCGTAGCCACAGCCTCCTACGAGCAGTACTTC
16 | TRBJ1-2 | NA | NA | TRBV13 | CASSPLTGVVSYGYTF | TGTGCCAGCAGCCCTTTGACAGGAGTTGTTTCATACGGCTACACCTTC
13 | TRBJ2-4 | NA | NA | TRBV19 | CASSHRDKNSQYF | TGTGCCAGTAGCCACCGGGACAAAAACAGTCAGTACTTC
14 | TRBJ2-1 | NA | NA | TRBV29-1 | CSADGAGAYNEQFF | TGCAGCGCCGATGGGGCAGGGGCCTACAATGAGCAGTTCTTC
14 | TRBJ1-4 | TRBD1 | NA | TRBV5-1 | CASSLGVQGEKLFF | TGCGCCAGCAGCTTGGGGGTACAGGGGGAAAAACTGTTTTTT
15 | TRBJ1-1 | NA | few | TRBV6-5 | CASSYVGNPGTEAFF | TGTGCCAGCAGTTACGTTGGGAACCCAGGGACTGAAGCTTTCTTT
13 | TRBJ2-7 | NA | NA | TRBV19 | CASRARDSYEQYF | TGTGCCAGTAGGGCCAGGGACTCCTACGAGCAGTACTTC
13 | TRBJ1-1 | NA | NA | TRBV2 | CASSGQMNTEAFF | TGTGCCAGCAGTGGTCAGATGAACACTGAAGCTTTCTTT
13 | TRBJ2-1 | TRBD2 | NA | TRBV7-9 | CAPRGVIGNEQFF | TGTGCCCCCCGGGGGGTTATCGGCAATGAGCAGTTCTTC
14 | TRBJ2-7 | NA | NA | TRBV2 | CASSGQVTTYEQYF | TGTGCCAGCAGTGGACAGGTGACCACCTACGAGCAGTACTTC
13 | TRBJ1-5 | TRBD1 | NA | TRBV27 | CASSSTGVQPQHF | TGTGCCAGCAGTTCGACAGGGGTTCAGCCCCAGCATTTT
14 | TRBJ1-6 | TRBD1 | NA | TRBV11-2 | CASSRDSHNSPLHF | TGTGCCAGCAGCCGGGACAGCCATAATTCACCCCTCCACTTT
14 | TRBJ1-5 | NA | NA | TRBV5-1 | CASSWEAGVQPQHF | TGCGCCAGCAGCTGGGAGGCGGGGGTTCAGCCCCAGCATTTT
13 | TRBJ2-7 | TRBD2 | NA | TRBV29-1 | CSVDGSGRYEQYF | TGCAGCGTTGATGGTAGCGGGAGGTACGAGCAGTACTTC
11 | TRBJ1-2 | NA | NA | TRBV7-9 | CSSSSGGGYTF | TGTTCCAGCAGCTCCGGAGGCGGCTACACCTTC
17 | TRBJ1-6 | NA | NA | TRBV5-1 | CASSLQQGVSYNSPLHF | TGCGCCAGCAGCTTGCAACAGGGAGTTTCCTATAATTCACCCCTCCACTTT
13 | TRBJ1-3 | NA | NA | TRBV29-1 | CSVTIEAGNTIYF | TGCAGCGTCACAATCGAGGCTGGAAACACCATATATTTT
16 | TRBJ1-5 | TRBD1 | NA | TRBV2 | CASSSGTGAGNQPQHF | TGTGCCAGCAGTTCCGGGACAGGGGCGGGCAATCAGCCCCAGCATTTT
17 | TRBJ2-1 | NA | NA | TRBV7-3 | CASSLYQGRGSGNEQFF | TGTGCCAGCAGCTTATATCAGGGGAGGGGCTCAGGCAATGAGCAGTTCTTC
13 | TRBJ2-7 | NA | NA | TRBV6-6 | CASRAGQNYEQYF | TGTGCCAGCAGAGCCGGACAGAACTACGAGCAGTACTTC
15 | TRBJ2-3 | NA | NA | TRBV10-2 | CASSGLPKWRDTQYF | TGCGCCAGCAGTGGGCTACCCAAGTGGAGGGATACGCAGTATTTT
17 | TRBJ1-2 | NA | NA | TRBV9 | CASSAPWAASLGGGYTF | TGTGCCAGCAGCGCCCCCTGGGCAGCCTCTCTTGGTGGGGGCTACACCTTC
15 | TRBJ1-3 | NA | once | TRBV6-1 | CASSEEAGSGNTIYF | TGTGCCAGCAGTGAAGAGGCAGGCTCTGGAAACACCATATATTTT
16 | TRBJ2-3 | TRBD2 | NA | TRBV6-1 | CASSEGLAGFTDTQYF | TGTGCCAGCAGTGAAGGACTAGCGGGGTTCACAGATACGCAGTATTTT
16 | TRBJ1-6 | NA | NA | TRBV27 | CASKTLQASYNSPLHF | TGTGCCAGCAAAACTTTACAGGCCTCATATAATTCACCCCTCCACTTT
14 | TRBJ2-7 | NA | NA | TRBV6-1 | CASSERGWAYEQYF | TGTGCCAGCAGTGAGCGGGGTTGGGCCTACGAGCAGTACTTC
14 | TRBJ2-7 | NA | NA | TRBV7-6 | CASSLEVASYEQYF | TGTGCCAGCAGCTTAGAAGTAGCAAGCTACGAGCAGTACTTC
15 | TRBJ2-1 | TRBD1 | NA | TRBV7-6 | CASSPGGQAYNEQFF | TGTGCCAGCAGCCCAGGGGGACAGGCCTACAATGAGCAGTTCTTC
14 | TRBJ2-5 | NA | NA | TRBV5-4 | CASSDYRVGETQYF | TGTGCCAGCAGCGATTACAGGGTCGGGGAGACCCAGTACTTC
14 | TRBJ1-6 | TRBD1 | NA | TRBV4-2 | CASSPITGDSPLHF | TGTGCCAGCAGCCCTATAACAGGGGATTCACCCCTCCACTTT
14 | TRBJ1-1 | NA | NA | TRBV19 | CASRPGRQITEAFF | TGTGCCAGTAGACCCGGTCGACAGATCACTGAAGCTTTCTTT
16 | TRBJ2-4 | TRBD1 | NA | TRBV15 | CATSTGQGVAKNSQYF | TGTGCCACCAGCACGGGACAGGGGGTCGCCAAAAACAGTCAGTACTTC